These T cell receptor beta chains were read from a single sample in a study of cytotoxic CD8 clonotypes in ibrutinib-treated CLL. Produced via immunoSEQ multiplex PCR; TCRdb's table is partial and in-frame only. The data contain roughly 47,000 clones, 45% to 55% of them singletons. The sample was PBMCs, taken after 12 months of ibrutinib treatment. Every receptor here comes from a human donor with chronic lymphocytic leukemia. CDR3s include the opening cysteine and the closing phenylalanine or tryptophan. The D gene is left open where the match is weak. Only some rows state a clone size, as once, few, many or a class for expanded clones.

TRBJ1-5	TRBV10-3	-	-	CAISESNQPQHF	TGTGCCATCAGTGAGTCGAATCAGCCCCAGCATTTT
TRBJ2-1	TRBV5-1	TRBD2	-	CASSSQTGTSSYNEQFF	TGCGCCAGCAGCTCTCAGACCGGGACTAGCTCCTACAATGAGCAGTTCTTC
TRBJ1-5	TRBV18	TRBD1	-	CASSPAGGHVQPQHF	TGTGCCAGCTCACCAGCAGGGGGTCATGTTCAGCCCCAGCATTTT
TRBJ1-1	TRBV28	TRBD1	few	CASRPGQGRGTEAFF	TGTGCCAGCAGGCCAGGACAGGGCCGAGGGACTGAAGCTTTCTTT
TRBJ1-2	TRBV7-9	-	-	CASSEQNYGYTF	TGTGCCAGCAGCGAACAGAACTATGGCTACACCTTC
TRBJ1-1	TRBV5-1	-	-	CASSLDGMNTEAFF	TGCGCCAGCAGCTTGGACGGCATGAACACTGAAGCTTTCTTT
TRBJ2-7	TRBV7-9	-	-	CASSFIREQYF	TGTGCCAGCAGCTTCATACGGGAGCAGTACTTC
TRBJ2-7	TRBV29-1	TRBD2	many	CSVLSYREGSSYEQYF	TGCAGCGTTCTTAGTTATCGGGAGGGAAGCTCCTACGAGCAGTACTTC
TRBJ2-1	TRBV27	-	-	CASSFTQGNEQFF	TGTGCCAGCAGTTTCACCCAGGGGAATGAGCAGTTCTTC
TRBJ1-1	TRBV28	-	-	CASLHPRGNTEAFF	TGTGCCAGCCTACACCCCCGGGGGAACACTGAAGCTTTCTTT
TRBJ2-1	TRBV7-2	TRBD2	-	CASSLVGLAGYSYNEQFF	TGTGCCAGCAGCTTAGTGGGACTAGCGGGTTACTCCTACAATGAGCAGTTCTTC
TRBJ1-6	TRBV5-1	-	-	CASREGPNSPLHF	TGCGCCAGCAGGGAGGGACCCAATTCACCCCTCCACTTT
TRBJ1-1	TRBV5-1	-	-	CASSPSRGSGVVRNTEAFF	TGCGCCAGCAGCCCGTCGAGGGGGTCCGGGGTAGTCCGGAACACTGAAGCTTTCTTT
TRBJ2-7	TRBV28	TRBD1	many	CASSLSPGGYEQYF	TGTGCCAGCAGTTTATCCCCAGGGGGATACGAGCAGTACTTC
TRBJ1-2	TRBV29-1	-	-	CSVEGRLNGYTF	TGCAGCGTTGAAGGCAGGCTTAATGGCTACACCTTC
TRBJ2-5	TRBV7-2	-	few	CASSLDVGVQYF	TGTGCCAGCAGCTTAGACGTAGGGGTCCAGTACTTC
TRBJ2-7	TRBV5-1	TRBD2	-	CASSPSGRGYEQYF	TGCGCCAGCAGCCCTAGCGGGAGGGGCTACGAGCAGTACTTC
TRBJ2-7	TRBV27	-	-	CASRQGSPSYEQYF	TGTGCCAGTCGTCAGGGTTCCCCATCCTACGAGCAGTACTTC
TRBJ2-6	TRBV29-1	TRBD2	-	CSASGSGGANVLTF	TGCAGCGCTAGCGGGAGCGGAGGGGCCAACGTCCTGACTTTC
TRBJ2-3	TRBV27	TRBD1	-	CASSSTGGTDTQYF	TGTGCCAGCAGCTCCACAGGGGGCACAGATACGCAGTATTTT
TRBJ1-2	TRBV18	-	few	CASSPSSDVSYGYTF	TGTGCCAGCTCACCCTCTTCCGATGTAAGCTATGGCTACACCTTC
TRBJ2-7	TRBV4-1	-	few	CASSHPGTAYEQYF	TGCGCCAGCAGCCACCCTGGGACTGCCTACGAGCAGTACTTC
TRBJ2-7	TRBV2	-	few	CASNYDSYEQYF	TGTGCCAGCAACTATGACTCCTACGAGCAGTACTTC
TRBJ2-2	TRBV7-9	-	few	CASSLDGAGELFF	TGTGCCAGCAGCTTAGATGGTGCCGGGGAGCTGTTTTTT
TRBJ1-2	TRBV29-1	TRBD1	many	CSADRGFGYTF	TGCAGCGCCGACAGGGGCTTTGGCTACACCTTC
TRBJ2-7	TRBV4-1	-	-	CASSQDQGGSSYEQYF	TGCGCCAGCAGCCAAGATCAGGGCGGAAGCTCCTACGAGCAGTACTTC
TRBJ2-7	TRBV7-9	TRBD2	-	CASSTAAGGSYEQYF	TGTGCCAGCAGCACAGCTGCGGGAGGGTCCTACGAGCAGTACTTC
TRBJ1-2	TRBV5-4	-	-	CASSPGSGNGYTF	TGTGCCAGCAGCCCTGGGTCAGGGAATGGCTACACCTTC
TRBJ2-7	TRBV7-9	-	few	CASSFSYEQYF	TGTGCCAGCAGCTTCAGTTACGAGCAGTACTTC
TRBJ1-3	TRBV6-4	-	many	CASSVQGHGNTIYF	TGTGCCAGCAGTGTTCAGGGGCACGGAAACACCATATATTTT
TRBJ2-2	TRBV4-2	TRBD2	-	CASSQEVAGGAGELFF	TGTGCCAGCAGCCAAGAGGTAGCGGGAGGGGCCGGGGAGCTGTTTTTT
TRBJ1-5	TRBV19	TRBD1	few	CASSLPGQDRGNQPQHF	TGTGCCAGTAGCCTTCCGGGACAGGACAGAGGCAATCAGCCCCAGCATTTT
TRBJ2-7	TRBV5-6	TRBD2	once	CASSLAGLAGGEQYF	TGTGCCAGCAGCCTCGCTGGACTAGCGGGAGGCGAGCAGTACTTC
TRBJ2-3	TRBV5-4	-	few	CASSLKSAPSTDTQYF	TGTGCCAGCAGCTTGAAGTCAGCTCCTAGCACAGATACGCAGTATTTT
TRBJ1-4	TRBV10-2	-	-	CASTSVYNEKLFF	TGCGCCAGCACGTCGGTATATAATGAAAAACTGTTTTTT
TRBJ2-1	TRBV7-2	-	few	CASSPTSGSLLNNEQFF	TGTGCCAGCAGCCCAACCTCCGGGAGTCTCTTAAACAATGAGCAGTTCTTC
TRBJ2-7	TRBV5-6	-	-	CASSSLLVKSYEQYF	TGTGCCAGCAGCAGCCTCTTGGTGAAATCCTACGAGCAGTACTTC
TRBJ1-1	TRBV18	-	few	CASSHGVGGRNTEAFF	TGTGCCAGCTCGCACGGTGTTGGGGGGCGGAACACTGAAGCTTTCTTT
TRBJ2-4	TRBV29-1	TRBD1	once	CSVGGGGTGGASAKNIQYF	TGCAGCGTTGGTGGCGGGGGGACAGGGGGCGCATCAGCCAAAAACATTCAGTACTTC
TRBJ1-2	TRBV11-2	-	-	CASRQVLGYTF	TGTGCCAGCAGACAGGTTCTAGGCTACACCTTC
TRBJ1-1	TRBV7-9	-	-	CASSPLQGRTEAFF	TGTGCCAGCAGCCCCCTCCAGGGGAGGACTGAAGCTTTCTTT
TRBJ2-5	TRBV9	TRBD2	-	CASSPPGLAFGQETQYF	TGTGCCAGCAGCCCCCCGGGACTAGCGTTTGGTCAAGAGACCCAGTACTTC
TRBJ2-5	TRBV7-1	TRBD2	-	CASSWLAGAETQYF	TGTGCCAGCAGCTGGCTAGCGGGAGCAGAGACCCAGTACTTC
TRBJ1-2	TRBV5-1	TRBD1	-	CASSGGTGPGNYGYTF	TGCGCCAGCAGCGGCGGGACAGGGCCTGGTAACTATGGCTACACCTTC
TRBJ2-7	TRBV5-1	TRBD2	-	CASSLESSGSIYEQYF	TGCGCCAGCAGCTTGGAATCTAGCGGGAGTATCTACGAGCAGTACTTC
TRBJ2-7	TRBV6-6	TRBD2	-	CASSNRLAGAYEQYF	TGTGCCAGCAGTAACCGACTAGCGGGAGCCTACGAGCAGTACTTC
TRBJ1-2	TRBV10-3	-	medium-sized	CAISDTVGYTF	TGTGCCATAAGTGACACGGTAGGCTACACCTTC
TRBJ2-5	TRBV18	-	-	CASSIQYRSTQETQYF	TGTGCCAGCTCAATACAATATCGGTCCACCCAAGAGACCCAGTACTTC
TRBJ2-7	TRBV2	-	few	CASTGAGGSYEQYF	TGTGCCAGCACGGGGGCAGGGGGTTCCTACGAGCAGTACTTC
TRBJ1-1	TRBV28	-	-	CASSLPSQIKAFF	TGTGCCAGCAGTTTACCCAGTCAAATTAAAGCTTTCTTT
TRBJ2-7	TRBV27	-	few	CASRGSLSYEQYF	TGTGCCAGCAGGGGTAGCCTATCCTACGAGCAGTACTTC
TRBJ1-4	TRBV5-1	TRBD1	few	CASSLAAGQIEKLFF	TGCGCCAGCAGCTTGGCCGCGGGACAGATCGAAAAACTGTTTTTT
TRBJ2-3	TRBV6-1	TRBD1	-	CASSDILQGKDTQYF	TGTGCCAGCAGTGATATCTTACAGGGGAAAGATACGCAGTATTTT
TRBJ1-5	TRBV28	-	-	CASRPGVSNQPQHF	TGTGCCAGCCGACCAGGGGTATCTAATCAGCCCCAGCATTTT
TRBJ1-1	TRBV7-8	-	-	CASSLEDEAFF	TGTGCCAGCAGCTTAGAAGATGAAGCTTTCTTT
TRBJ2-7	TRBV28	TRBD2	few	CASSYGGLAWEQYF	TGTGCCAGTAGTTACGGAGGACTAGCGTGGGAGCAGTACTTC
TRBJ1-2	TRBV27	TRBD1	-	CASSDFQGDRGGYTF	TGTGCCAGCAGTGACTTTCAAGGGGACAGGGGCGGCTACACCTTC